This passage covers 27 T cell receptor beta chains from one sample sequenced in a study of cytomegalovirus exposure and HLA in healthy donors. Clones were sequenced by immunoSEQ multiplex PCR, and TCRdb holds only the in-frame ones, with some missing. The data show 160,000 or so clones, roughly 91% seen once. Sequenced material: PBMCs. The receptors come from a man between 18 and 35 years old in good health and CMV-seronegative.

The chain links TRBV14 to TRBJ1-2; the match to TRBD1 covers 12 bases. With V trimmed by 5 bases and J by 4 bases, 11 bases remained unmatched. In germline, CDR1 is SGHDN, CDR2 FVKESK. This CDR3 comprises 17 residues. For the CDR3, the DNA is TGTGCCAGCAGCTCATCCGGGACAGGGGGCTCCGGCTATGGCTACACCTTC. As protein: CASSSSGTGGSGYGYTF.

The rearrangement links TRBV28 to TRBJ1-5; 7 positions match TRBD1. V shed 5 bases, J shed 0 bases, and the junction held 10 bases outside the gene matches. From germline, CDR1 is MDHEN and CDR2 SYDVKM. The CDR3 has 17 amino acids. CDR3 in amino acids: CASSEPGQTFSNQPQHF. CDR3 DNA: TGTGCCAGCAGTGAGCCGGGACAGACTTTTAGCAATCAGCCCCAGCATTTT.

This rearrangement joins TRBV28 to TRBJ2-7; the match to TRBD1 covers 7 bases. The V gene end was trimmed by 6 bases and the J gene end by 4 bases; junction bases not matched to a gene: 15. The CDR3 contains 16 residues. CDR1 MDHEN and CDR2 SYDVKM come from the germline V gene. CDR3: CASSHTDGQVLYEQYF. CDR3 coding DNA: TGTGCCAGCAGCCATACCGACGGACAGGTACTTTACGAGCAGTACTTC. Full variable domain (remainder filled in from reference TRBV28 and TRBJ2-7): DVKVTQSSRYLVKRTGEKVFLECVQDMDHENMFWYRQDPGLGLRLIYFSYDVKMKEKGDIPEGYSVSREKKERFSLILESASTNQTSMYLCASSHTDGQVLYEQYFGPGTRLTVT.

This chain connects TRBV5-1 to TRBJ2-5, with D maybe TRBD2 (5 bases). Trimming cost V 3 bases and J 5 bases, with 8 bases left between them. The CDR3 totals 12 residues. Looked up from germline, CDR1 is SGHRS and CDR2 is YFSETQ. CDR3 protein: CASSSSGETQYF. In nucleotides, the CDR3 is TGCGCCAGCAGCTCCTCGGGGGAGACCCAGTACTTC.

The V and J genes are TRBV6-1 and TRBJ1-1; the D gene is possibly TRBD1 (5 bases). The germline CDR1 and CDR2 sequences are MNHNS and SASEGT. There are 13 residues in the CDR3. Trimming took off 3 bases at V and 1 base at J, with 6 bases between the two ends. The CDR3 DNA sequence: TGTGCCAGCAGTGACCAGGGGAACACTGAAGCTTTCTTT. This sequence encodes CASSDQGNTEAFF.

This clone turned up a few times. V and J are TRBV30 and TRBJ1-1; D perhaps matches TRBD1 (5 bases). The V gene's germline CDR1 is GTSNPN and CDR2 SVGIG (reference sequence). The CDR3 consists of 14 residues. Trimming removed 0 bases from V and 4 bases from J, with 12 bases in between. CDR3: CAWSVFRRGTEAFF. CDR3 sequence (DNA): TGTGCCTGGAGTGTGTTCAGGAGGGGCACTGAAGCTTTCTTT.

The CDR3 reads CSVDGDRAGNEQFF. CDR3 nucleotides: TGCAGCGTTGACGGCGACAGGGCCGGCAATGAGCAGTTCTTC. This chain connects TRBV29-1 to TRBJ2-1; TRBD1 aligns across 7 bases. The CDR3 contains 14 residues. In germline, CDR1 is SQVTM, CDR2 ANQGSEA. V shed 3 bases and J 6 bases; nucleotides not matched to a gene: 8.

V gene TRBV7-2 combines with J gene TRBJ2-5; 12 bases align to TRBD2. The V gene end was trimmed by 5 bases and the J gene end by 6 bases; junction bases not matched to a gene: 4. Germline CDR1 SGHTA, CDR2 FQGNSA. The CDR3 has 14 amino acids. CDR3 nucleotide sequence: TGTGCCAGCAGCCGACTAGCGGGAGAACAGACCCAGTACTTC. It is translated as CASSRLAGEQTQYF.

The J gene is TRBJ1-1, the V gene TRBV28; TRBD1 matches 8 bases. The CDR3 is 16 amino acids. V shed 2 bases and J 9 bases; nucleotides not matched to a gene: 14. Germline values: CDR1 MDHEN, CDR2 SYDVKM. As DNA, the CDR3 is TGTGCCAGCAGTTTAATTATCGGGACAGGTTCGGATCAAGCTTTCTTT. Translating gives CASSLIIGTGSDQAFF.

The chain employs TRBV27 and TRBJ2-2; TRBD2 matches at 11 bases. With 1 base clipped from V and 6 bases from J, the junction kept 4 bases outside the gene matches. The CDR3 runs to 16 residues. Per germline, CDR1 MNHEY and CDR2 SMNVEV (reference sequence). This CDR3 reads CASSLLLAGGAGELFF. CDR3 nucleotides: TGTGCCAGCAGTTTATTGCTAGCGGGGGGTGCCGGGGAGCTGTTTTTT.

The chain is built from TRBV27 and TRBJ1-2; TRBD1 might be the D (6 bases). CDR1 is MNHEY, CDR2 SMNVEV, per germline (reference sequence). The CDR3 extends over 18 amino acids. The V end lost 3 bases, the J end lost 2 bases, and 22 bases lay between the germline ends. CDR3 DNA sequence: TGTGCCAGCAGTTTCCTCTCGGGGCAGGGGACGCTAAACTATGGCTACACCTTC. Protein: CASSFLSGQGTLNYGYTF.

The chain has TRBV5-8 and TRBJ1-2; D not resolved. The CDR3 loop spans 15 amino acids. Between the trimmed V and J ends, which lost 0 bases and 4 bases, there was a span of 13 bases. Germline V lookup: CDR1 SGHTS, CDR2 YDEGEE. CDR3 sequence (DNA): TGTGCCAGCAGCTTGGTGGCAGGCGGGAGCTATGGCTACACCTTC. It translates to CASSLVAGGSYGYTF.

V usage is TRBV5-4 and J usage is TRBJ1-2; TRBD1 matches 7 bases. CDR3 length: 15 amino acids. V gave up 5 bases and J gave up 0 bases; unmatched junction bases: 7. CDR1 and CDR2 (germline): SGHNT, YYREEE (reference sequence). CDR3 residues: CASRLDRAPNYGYTF. The CDR3 nucleotides are TGTGCCAGCAGACTTGACAGGGCTCCTAACTATGGCTACACCTTC.

The chain links TRBV9 to TRBJ2-7; D possibly corresponds to TRBD1 (6 bases). The ends were cut back, 4 bases at V and 5 bases at J, with 16 bases in the middle. This CDR3 spans 14 amino acids. Looked up from germline, CDR1 is SGDLS and CDR2 is YYNGEE. The CDR3 DNA sequence: TGTGCCAGCAGCTCAAAAATGGACAGCGACGAGCAGTACTTC. This encodes CASSSKMDSDEQYF.

The chain is built from TRBV4-1 and TRBJ2-7; 11 bases fit TRBD1. With V trimmed by 1 base and J by 1 base, 3 bases remained unmatched. This CDR3 spans 16 amino acids. Germline V lookup: CDR1 MGHRA, CDR2 YSYEKL. The CDR3 spells CASSQGTGGQSYEQYF. The CDR3 DNA reads as TGCGCCAGCAGCCAAGGGACAGGGGGCCAGTCCTACGAGCAGTACTTC.

CDR3 coding DNA: TGTGCCAGCAGCGTAGATCAGGATGGGGGCGAGACCCAGTACTTC. It specifies CASSVDQDGGETQYF. This rearrangement joins TRBV9 to TRBJ2-5, with D tentatively TRBD1 (6 bases). The V and J ends lost 0 bases and 5 bases respectively, with 14 bases between them. CDR3 length: 15 amino acids. CDR1 and CDR2 from the germline V gene are SGDLS and YYNGEE.

V and J are TRBV6-5 and TRBJ1-2; D unresolved. CDR1 is MNHEY and CDR2 is SVGAGI in the germline V gene. This CDR3 is built from 15 residues. Trimming took off 6 bases at V and 1 base at J, with 15 bases between the two ends. This CDR3 reads CASSPGDGINYGYTF. The CDR3 nucleotides are TGTGCCAGCAGCCCCGGCGACGGGATTAACTATGGCTACACCTTC.

This chain connects TRBV30 to TRBJ1-5, with TRBD1 matching 8 bases. After removal of 2 bases from V and 2 bases from J, the junction contained 5 bases not matched to a gene. The germline CDR1 and CDR2 sequences are GTSNPN and SVGIG (reference sequence). The CDR3 is 15 residues long. The CDR3 sequence is CAWSPQTGGNQPQHF. Here the CDR3 DNA reads TGTGCCTGGAGTCCCCAGACAGGGGGCAATCAGCCCCAGCATTTT.

This clone was detected once. V usage is TRBV10-3 and J usage is TRBJ2-7; the D is unclear. V gave up 8 bases and J gave up 5 bases, with 13 bases separating them. Germline lookup yields CDR1 ENHRY and CDR2 SYGVKD. This CDR3 is 12 amino acids long. The DNA of the CDR3 is TGTGCCATCTCCCGGGTTGGTAACGAGCAGTACTTC. It encodes CAISRVGNEQYF.

The chain links TRBV5-6 to TRBJ1-2; possibly TRBD1 for D (6 bases). V lost 7 bases to trimming and J lost 3 bases, with 16 bases between them. The CDR3 totals 14 residues. Germline CDR1 reads SGHDT; CDR2 reads YYEEEE. The CDR3: CASGPARGDYGYTF. The CDR3 DNA sequence: TGTGCCAGCGGGCCGGCCAGGGGTGACTATGGCTACACCTTC. The full variable domain, with the rest looked up from reference TRBV5-6 and TRBJ1-2, is DAGVTQSPTHLIKTRGQQVTLRCSPKSGHDTVSWYQQALGQGPQFIFQYYEEEERQRGNFPDRFSGHQFPNYSSELNVNALLLGDSALYLCASGPARGDYGYTFGSGTRLTVV.

This clone was seen only a few times. The chain has TRBV29-1 and TRBJ1-1; D call uncertain. The CDR3 is 12 residues long. V lost 6 bases, J lost 6 bases, and 14 bases lay in between. Germline V lookup: CDR1 SQVTM, CDR2 ANQGSEA. For the CDR3, the DNA is TGCAGCGTCCGCTGGGCGGGGTCTGAAGCTTTCTTT. Protein sequence: CSVRWAGSEAFF.

The rearrangement uses TRBV5-1 and TRBJ2-1; D is undetermined. Trimming removed 0 bases at V and 1 base at J, with 11 bases between. The CDR3 has 16 residues. Per the germline V gene, CDR1 is SGHRS and CDR2 is YFSETQ. The CDR3 DNA reads as TGCGCCAGCAGCTTGGGTTTGTTTCGGTCCTACAATGAGCAGTTCTTC. Residues: CASSLGLFRSYNEQFF.

The chain recombines TRBV19 with TRBJ1-1; 8 nucleotides agree with TRBD1. The CDR3 covers 15 residues. Per germline, CDR1 LNHDA and CDR2 SQIVND (reference sequence). Trimming took 10 bases from V and 3 from J; bases not matched to a gene: 13. The CDR3 DNA reads as TGTGCCACTAACACAGGGGGGCGAGTTCACACTGAAGCTTTCTTT. Translated, it gives CATNTGGRVHTEAFF.

The genes are TRBV5-1 and TRBJ2-2, with TRBD2 matching over 10 bases. There are 16 residues in the CDR3. Germline lookup yields CDR1 SGHRS and CDR2 YFSETQ. With 4 bases clipped from V and 7 bases from J, the junction kept 10 bases outside the gene matches. The DNA of the CDR3 is TGCGCCAGCAGCCCCGTCCTAGCGGGGGCGGGCGGGGAGCTGTTTTTT. Translated, it gives CASSPVLAGAGGELFF.

The rearrangement links TRBV10-3 to TRBJ2-1; TRBD2 agrees at 10 bases. With 2 bases clipped from V and 4 bases from J, the junction kept 2 bases outside the gene matches. The CDR3 is 15 residues long. Germline V gene sequence: CDR1 ENHRY, CDR2 SYGVKD. The CDR3 nucleotides read TGTGCCATCAGTGAGCGAGCGGGAGGGTACAATGAGCAGTTCTTC. Translated, it gives CAISERAGGYNEQFF.

V usage is TRBV28 and J usage is TRBJ2-6; TRBD2 is a possible D gene (6 bases). The length of the CDR3 is 16 residues. Trimming cost V 6 bases and J 2 bases, with 14 bases left between them. The germline CDR1 and CDR2 sequences are MDHEN and SYDVKM. CDR3 DNA sequence: TGTGCCAGCAGCCCGACCTCGGGGGCTGGGGCCAACGTCCTGACTTTC. This sequence encodes CASSPTSGAGANVLTF. The variable domain in full, completed from reference TRBV28 and TRBJ2-6, reads DVKVTQSSRYLVKRTGEKVFLECVQDMDHENMFWYRQDPGLGLRLIYFSYDVKMKEKGDIPEGYSVSREKKERFSLILESASTNQTSMYLCASSPTSGAGANVLTFGAGSRLTVL.

J is TRBJ1-5 and V is TRBV15; 10 bases align to TRBD1. CDR1 is LNHNV, CDR2 YYDKDF, per germline (reference sequence). The CDR3 totals 16 residues. The ends lost 0 bases at V and 8 bases at J; junction bases unmatched: 7. CDR3 loop: CATSRDRGQGFKPQHF. The CDR3, as DNA: TGTGCCACCAGCAGAGATCGGGGACAGGGGTTTAAGCCCCAGCATTTT. Variable domain in full (rest from reference TRBV15 and TRBJ1-5): DAMVIQNPRYQVTQFGKPVTLSCSQTLNHNVMYWYQQKSSQAPKLLFHYYDKDFNNEADTPDNFQSRRPNTSFCFLDIRSPGLGDTAMYLCATSRDRGQGFKPQHFGDGTRLSIL.